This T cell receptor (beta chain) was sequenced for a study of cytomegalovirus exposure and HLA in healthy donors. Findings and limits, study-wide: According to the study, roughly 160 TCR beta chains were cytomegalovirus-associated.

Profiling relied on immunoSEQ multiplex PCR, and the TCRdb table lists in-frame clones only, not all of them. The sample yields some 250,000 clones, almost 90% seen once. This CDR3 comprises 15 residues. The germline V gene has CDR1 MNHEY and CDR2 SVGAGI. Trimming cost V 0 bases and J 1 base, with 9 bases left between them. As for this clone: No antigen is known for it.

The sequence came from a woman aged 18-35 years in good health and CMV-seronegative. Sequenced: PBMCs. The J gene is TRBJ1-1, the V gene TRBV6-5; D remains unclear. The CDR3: CASSYSGRANTEAFF. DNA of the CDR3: TGTGCCAGCAGTTACTCGGGCAGAGCGAACACTGAAGCTTTCTTT.